This is a list of T cell receptor beta chains from one sample in a study of shared clonotypes between healthy human individuals. Repertoires were generated with immunoSEQ multiplex PCR, while TCRdb's copy carries only in-frame clones and drops some. The sample holds around 2,000,000 clones, about 95% seen once. Sequenced material: naive CD8+ T cells sorted from blood. The receptor source for this set is a man between 18 and 29 years old in good health. Both conserved end residues are part of each CDR3. D genes are given only for firm matches. Size is stated for part of the rows, as once, few or many counts, or as a class when the clone is expanded.

TRBJ2-1 TRBD1 TRBV9 once TGTGCCAGCAGCGTAGCTGATGGACAGGGGTTTTCCTACAATGAGCAGTTCTTC CASSVADGQGFSYNEQFF
TRBJ1-2 NA TRBV4-3 NA TGCGCCAGCAGCCAAGACTGGGGGGTCGACTATGGCTACACCTTC CASSQDWGVDYGYTF
TRBJ2-7 TRBD2 TRBV5-1 NA TGCGCCAGCAGTATCCCGACTAGCGGGTCTGTAGGGGCCTACGAGCAGTACTTC CASSIPTSGSVGAYEQYF
TRBJ2-5 TRBD2 TRBV7-7 once TGTGCTAGCAGCTTGGGGCGGGGGGGCCCAGAGACCCAGTACTTC CASSLGRGGPETQYF
TRBJ1-1 NA TRBV27 NA TGTGCCAGCAGTTTGATAAGGGACCGAGGAGGCACTGAAGCTTTCTTT CASSLIRDRGGTEAFF
TRBJ1-6 NA TRBV9 once TGTGCCAGTTACCGAGGGCCGAATCTAAGCTCCTATAATTCACCCCTCCACTTT CASYRGPNLSSYNSPLHF
TRBJ2-1 TRBD1 TRBV28 NA TGTGCCAGCAGTTTATTAGCCGGACAGGGTGATGAGCAGTTCTTC CASSLLAGQGDEQFF
TRBJ2-5 NA TRBV19 NA TGTGCCAGTACCGAGGGAGGGACCCAGTACTTC CASTEGGTQYF
TRBJ1-1 NA TRBV5-1 NA TGCGCCAGCAGCTTTGGACCGGGGAACACTGAAGCTTTCTTT CASSFGPGNTEAFF
TRBJ2-5 NA TRBV5-1 NA TGCGCCAGCAGCTTGTCTGGGAGTATTGGGGAGACCCAGTACTTC CASSLSGSIGETQYF
TRBJ2-7 NA TRBV7-8 NA TGTGCCAGCATCCCTCTGAGTGGTGAGGGAATGAACGAGCAGTACTTC CASIPLSGEGMNEQYF
TRBJ2-7 TRBD2 TRBV11-1 NA TGTGCCAGCAGACTCCGGGGGGGGCAGGGCGGCTACGAGCAGTACTTC CASRLRGGQGGYEQYF
TRBJ2-7 NA TRBV10-2 NA TGCGCCAGTTCTGCGAGCGGGACAGGATACTACGAGCAGTACTTC CASSASGTGYYEQYF
TRBJ1-2 TRBD1 TRBV19 NA TGTGCCAGTAGTCCATATCTAGGGACAGGGGGAACCACCTATGGCTACACCTTC CASSPYLGTGGTTYGYTF
TRBJ2-7 TRBD2 TRBV7-2 once TGTGCCAGCAGCTTAGGTACTAGCGGGGGCCCTTGGGGGGAGCAGTACTTC CASSLGTSGGPWGEQYF
TRBJ2-2 NA TRBV29-1 NA TGCAGCGTTGAAGACCCCTCCCGGCCTGCTTACGGGGAGCTGTTTTTT CSVEDPSRPAYGELFF
TRBJ2-2 TRBD2 TRBV19 NA TGTGCCAGTAGGGGACTAGCGGGAGACACCGGGGAGCTGTTTTTT CASRGLAGDTGELFF
TRBJ2-2 NA TRBV6-4 NA TGTGCCAGCGGAATGGGAGTTAACACCGGGGAGCTGTTTTTT CASGMGVNTGELFF
TRBJ1-1 NA TRBV28 NA TGTGCCAGCAGCCCCGGGGGACTAAACACTGAAGCTTTCTTT CASSPGGLNTEAFF
TRBJ2-1 NA TRBV6-4 NA TGTGCCAGCAGTGCGGGGACGCTCTCCTACAATGAGCAGTTCTTC CASSAGTLSYNEQFF
TRBJ2-7 NA TRBV6-1 NA TGTGCCAGCAGTACCCGACAGGCCAGGGAGCAGTACTTC CASSTRQAREQYF
TRBJ2-2 TRBD1 TRBV5-1 NA TGCGCCAGCAGCTTTTCGGGACAGGGATCCGGGGAGCTGTTTTTT CASSFSGQGSGELFF
TRBJ2-7 NA TRBV7-9 NA TGTGCCAGCAGCTCGTGGACAGATTCCTACGAGCAGTACTTC CASSSWTDSYEQYF
TRBJ2-5 NA TRBV6-6 NA TGTGCCAGCAGTCCGACGAGGGGGAGTGAGACCCAGTACTTC CASSPTRGSETQYF
TRBJ1-1 TRBD1 TRBV27 NA TGTGCCAGCAGTACAAAGGACAGGGGACCTGAAGCTTTCTTT CASSTKDRGPEAFF
TRBJ2-7 TRBD2 TRBV9 NA TGTGCCAGCAGCGTCGCGGGAGGGCCCGAGTACGAGCAGTACTTC CASSVAGGPEYEQYF
TRBJ2-7 NA TRBV7-9 NA TGTGCCAGCAGCCCAACTGGGACCTTCTACGAGCAGTACTTC CASSPTGTFYEQYF
TRBJ2-2 NA TRBV6-1 NA TGTGCCAGCAGTGAAGCGGCACCCGGGACCGAGGGGACCGGGGAGCTGTTTTTT CASSEAAPGTEGTGELFF
TRBJ1-4 TRBD1 TRBV5-1 NA TGCGCCTTATCACAGGGGGCTAATGAAAAACTGTTTTTT CALSQGANEKLFF
TRBJ2-3 NA TRBV9 NA TGTGCCAGCAGCCCCCGACTAGAACCTGACACAGATACGCAGTATTTT CASSPRLEPDTDTQYF
TRBJ2-3 NA TRBV6-5 NA TGTGCCAGCAGTTCGCCAGATACGCAGTATTTT CASSSPDTQYF
TRBJ2-1 TRBD2 TRBV4-1 NA TGCGCCAGCAGCCAAGAGAGTCAGTTAGCGGGGGACTACTACAATGAGCAGTTCTTC CASSQESQLAGDYYNEQFF
TRBJ2-7 TRBD1 TRBV30 NA TGTGCCTGGAGCCTGGGACAGGGGGCATACGAGCAGTACTTC CAWSLGQGAYEQYF
TRBJ2-7 TRBD1 TRBV9 NA TGTGCCAGCAGCGCCCGTAGGGGGCTAGGGGAGGAGCAGTACTTC CASSARRGLGEEQYF
TRBJ2-7 NA TRBV5-4 NA TGTGCCAGCAGCTTGGAGTTCTCGGCGGGATACGAGCAGTACTTC CASSLEFSAGYEQYF
TRBJ2-2 NA TRBV9 NA TGTGCCAGCAGCCTAGGGGCGAACACCGGGGAGCTGTTTTTT CASSLGANTGELFF
TRBJ1-2 NA TRBV7-9 NA TGTGCCAGCAGCTTAGCGCTCGGGGCGGGGGCTAACTATGGCTACACCTTC CASSLALGAGANYGYTF
TRBJ2-7 NA TRBV27 once TGTGCCAGCAGGACCTACCGGGAACTAGAACACGAGCAGTACTTC CASRTYRELEHEQYF
TRBJ1-2 NA TRBV27 NA TGTGCCAGCAGCTTACAAGCCCCGACACCCCCTAACTATGGCTACACCTTC CASSLQAPTPPNYGYTF
TRBJ2-2 TRBD2 TRBV7-2 NA TGTGCCAGCAGTCCGGGACTAGACGGGGAGCTGTTTTTT CASSPGLDGELFF
TRBJ2-1 NA TRBV7-9 once TGTGCCAGCAGCTTAACCTTTGAGCAGTTCTTC CASSLTFEQFF
TRBJ1-5 NA TRBV27 NA TGTGCCACCCGGGGTTCCGGGTACTCACAGCCCCAGCATTTT CATRGSGYSQPQHF
TRBJ1-1 NA TRBV13 NA TGTGCCAGCAGCTTAGCTACCGGGTTTGGGGCTTTCTTT CASSLATGFGAFF
TRBJ2-7 NA TRBV9 NA TGTGCCAGCAGCGTGGCGGGATCCTACGAGCAGTACTTC CASSVAGSYEQYF
TRBJ2-7 NA TRBV11-2 NA TGTGCCAGCAGCGCCGGGACCGGGACCTACGAGCAGTACTTC CASSAGTGTYEQYF
TRBJ2-4 TRBD2 TRBV6-5 NA TGTGCCAGCAGTTACTCGGGGGGGGAGTACTTC CASSYSGGEYF
TRBJ1-1 NA TRBV29-1 NA TGCAGCGTCCCCCTGAACACTGAAGCTTTCTTT CSVPLNTEAFF
TRBJ1-5 TRBD1 TRBV28 NA TGTGCCAGCAGTCCCGGACAGGGAGTTTCAGGGCCCCAGCATTTT CASSPGQGVSGPQHF
TRBJ1-2 NA TRBV7-9 NA TGTGCCAGCAGTTTCGACACAAGCGACTATGGCTACACCTTC CASSFDTSDYGYTF
TRBJ2-7 NA TRBV28 NA TGTGCCAGCAGTTTATGGGGAGACGAGCAGTACTTC CASSLWGDEQYF
TRBJ1-1 NA TRBV4-3 NA TGCGCCAGCAGCCAAGATTGGAGGGCCATGAACACTGAAGCTTTCTTT CASSQDWRAMNTEAFF
TRBJ2-2 NA TRBV7-7 once TGTGCTAGCAGCCCCGGGACGGTGTTTCCCGGGGAGCTGTTTTTT CASSPGTVFPGELFF
TRBJ2-3 NA TRBV7-7 NA TGTGCTAGCAGCTTATCTTTCTCCCGAGACACAGATACGCAGTATTTT CASSLSFSRDTDTQYF
TRBJ2-5 NA TRBV4-1 NA TGCGCCAGCAGCCAAGGTAGTAGCGGACAAGAGACCCAGTACTTC CASSQGSSGQETQYF
TRBJ2-7 NA TRBV5-5 NA TGTGCCAGCAGCTTGGGAGGGGTTTACTACGAGCAGTACTTC CASSLGGVYYEQYF
TRBJ2-7 NA TRBV7-2 NA TGTGCCAGCAGCGTAGGGTTAGGGGCCTACGAGCAGTACTTC CASSVGLGAYEQYF
TRBJ2-2 NA TRBV9 NA TGTGCCAGCAGCGTAGTAGGGTCCAACACCGGGGAGCTGTTTTTT CASSVVGSNTGELFF
TRBJ2-7 NA TRBV7-7 NA TGTGCTAGCAGCCCAGAAGGGGTGGGCGAGCAGTACTTC CASSPEGVGEQYF
TRBJ2-7 NA TRBV4-2 NA TGTGCCAGCAGCCCGGACGGGGACTACGAGCAGTACTTC CASSPDGDYEQYF